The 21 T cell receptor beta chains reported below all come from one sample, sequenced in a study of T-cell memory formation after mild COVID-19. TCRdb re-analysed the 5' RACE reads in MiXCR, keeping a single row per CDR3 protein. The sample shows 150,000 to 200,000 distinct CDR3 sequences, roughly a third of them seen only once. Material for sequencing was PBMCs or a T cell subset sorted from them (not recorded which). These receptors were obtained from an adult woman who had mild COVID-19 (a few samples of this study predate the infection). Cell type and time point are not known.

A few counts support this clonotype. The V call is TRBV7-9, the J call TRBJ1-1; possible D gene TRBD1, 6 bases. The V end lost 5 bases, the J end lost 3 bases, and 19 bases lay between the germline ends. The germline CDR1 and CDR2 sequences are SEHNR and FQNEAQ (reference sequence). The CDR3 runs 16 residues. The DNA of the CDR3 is TGTGCCAGCAGCAGCCCCCAGAGGGGGGTTGACACTGAAGCTTTCTTT. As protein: CASSSPQRGVDTEAFF.

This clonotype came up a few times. As DNA, the CDR3 is TGCAGTGCTAGAGGGATGACAGGGCACACTGAAGCTTTCTTT. Translated, it gives CSARGMTGHTEAFF. The rearrangement links TRBV20-1 to TRBJ1-1, with 7 bases matching TRBD1. This CDR3 comprises 14 residues. Trimming cost V 1 base and J 3 bases; bases outside gene matches: 5. Germline lookup yields CDR1 DFQATT and CDR2 SNEGSKA (reference sequence).

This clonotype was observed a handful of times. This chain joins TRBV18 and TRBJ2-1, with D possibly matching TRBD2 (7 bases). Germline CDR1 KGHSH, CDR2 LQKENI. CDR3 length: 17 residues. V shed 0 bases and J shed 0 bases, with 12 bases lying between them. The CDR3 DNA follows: TGTGCCAGCTCACCACCGGGCGGGGGCCTCTCCTACAATGAGCAGTTCTTC. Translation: CASSPPGGGLSYNEQFF.

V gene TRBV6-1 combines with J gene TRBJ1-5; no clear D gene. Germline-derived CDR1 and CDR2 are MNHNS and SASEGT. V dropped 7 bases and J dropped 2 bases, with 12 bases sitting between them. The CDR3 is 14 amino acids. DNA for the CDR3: TGTGCCAGCACTGATTGGGAGGGCAATCAGCCCCAGCATTTT. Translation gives CASTDWEGNQPQHF.

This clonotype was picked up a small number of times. The CDR3 reads CASSQDGRTTYEQYF. In DNA, the CDR3 is TGTGCCAGCAGCCAAGATGGGAGAACAACCTACGAGCAGTACTTC. The chain has TRBV4-2 and TRBJ2-7, with D perhaps TRBD2 (5 bases). This CDR3 is 15 amino acids long. V lost 0 bases to trimming and J lost 2 bases, with 11 bases between them. CDR1 is LGHNA, CDR2 YNFKEQ, per germline.

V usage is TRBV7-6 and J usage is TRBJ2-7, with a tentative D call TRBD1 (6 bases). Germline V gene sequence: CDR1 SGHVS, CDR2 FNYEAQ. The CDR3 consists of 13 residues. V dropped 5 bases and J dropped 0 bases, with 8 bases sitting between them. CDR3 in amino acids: CASSRTASYEQYF. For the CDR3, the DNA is TGTGCCAGCAGCCGGACAGCCTCCTACGAGCAGTACTTC.

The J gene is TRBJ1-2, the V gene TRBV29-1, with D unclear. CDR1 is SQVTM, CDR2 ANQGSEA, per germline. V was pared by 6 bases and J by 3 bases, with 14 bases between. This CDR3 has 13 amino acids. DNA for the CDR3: TGCAGCGTCACGGGAACAGTCGACTATGGCTACACCTTC. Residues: CSVTGTVDYGYTF.

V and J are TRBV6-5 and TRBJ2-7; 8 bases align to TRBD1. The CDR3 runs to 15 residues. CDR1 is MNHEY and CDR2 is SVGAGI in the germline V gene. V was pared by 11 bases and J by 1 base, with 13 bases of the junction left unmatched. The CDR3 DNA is TGTGCCGCCCAAGGGCAGGGGGCAAATTCCTACGAGCAGTACTTC. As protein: CAAQGQGANSYEQYF.

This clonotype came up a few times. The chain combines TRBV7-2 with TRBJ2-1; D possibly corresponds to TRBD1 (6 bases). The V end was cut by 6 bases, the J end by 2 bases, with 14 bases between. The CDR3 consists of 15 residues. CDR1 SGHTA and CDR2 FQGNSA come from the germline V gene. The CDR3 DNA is TGTGCCAGCAGTTCCAACAGGGTTACCTACAATGAGCAGTTCTTC. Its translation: CASSSNRVTYNEQFF.

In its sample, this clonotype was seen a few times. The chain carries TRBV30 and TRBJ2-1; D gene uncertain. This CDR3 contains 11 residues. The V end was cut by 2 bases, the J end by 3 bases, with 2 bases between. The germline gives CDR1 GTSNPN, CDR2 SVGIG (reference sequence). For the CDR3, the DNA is TGTGCCTGGAGTATCTACAATGAGCAGTTCTTC. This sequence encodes CAWSIYNEQFF.

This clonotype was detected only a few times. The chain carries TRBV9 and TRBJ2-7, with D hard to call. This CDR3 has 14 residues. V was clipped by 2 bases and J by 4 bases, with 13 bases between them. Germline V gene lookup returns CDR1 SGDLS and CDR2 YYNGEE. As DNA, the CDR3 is TGTGCCAGCAGCGTTGGCCAATTCCAGTACGAGCAGTACTTC. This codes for CASSVGQFQYEQYF.

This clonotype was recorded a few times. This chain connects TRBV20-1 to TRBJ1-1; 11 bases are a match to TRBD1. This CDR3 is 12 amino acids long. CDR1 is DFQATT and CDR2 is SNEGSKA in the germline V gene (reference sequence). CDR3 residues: CRRGQGDTEAFF. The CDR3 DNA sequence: TGCAGGCGGGGACAGGGGGACACTGAAGCTTTCTTT.

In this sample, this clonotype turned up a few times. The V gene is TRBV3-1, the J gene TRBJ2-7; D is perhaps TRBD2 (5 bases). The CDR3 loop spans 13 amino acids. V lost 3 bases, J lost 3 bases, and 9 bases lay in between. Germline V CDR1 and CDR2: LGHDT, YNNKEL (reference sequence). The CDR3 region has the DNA TGTGCCAGCAGCCAGGGAGCGATCTACGAGCAGTACTTC. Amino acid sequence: CASSQGAIYEQYF.

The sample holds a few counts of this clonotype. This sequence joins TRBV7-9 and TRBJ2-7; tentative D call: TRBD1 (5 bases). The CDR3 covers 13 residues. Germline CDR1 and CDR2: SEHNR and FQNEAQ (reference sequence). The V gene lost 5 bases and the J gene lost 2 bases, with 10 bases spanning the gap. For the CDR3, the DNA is TGTGCCAGCAGCGAGGCAGGGACCTACGAGCAGTACTTC. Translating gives CASSEAGTYEQYF.

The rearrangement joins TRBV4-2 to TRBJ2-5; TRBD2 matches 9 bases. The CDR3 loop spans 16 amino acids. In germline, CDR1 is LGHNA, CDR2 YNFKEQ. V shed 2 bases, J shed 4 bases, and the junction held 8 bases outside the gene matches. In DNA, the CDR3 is TGTGCCAGCAGCCAACGAGGTAGCGGGAGTGGAGAGACCCAGTACTTC. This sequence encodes CASSQRGSGSGETQYF.

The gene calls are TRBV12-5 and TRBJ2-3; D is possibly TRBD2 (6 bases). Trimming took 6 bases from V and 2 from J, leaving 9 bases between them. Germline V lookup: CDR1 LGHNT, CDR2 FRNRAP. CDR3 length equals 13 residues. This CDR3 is CASGPGDTDTQYF. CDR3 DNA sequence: TGTGCTAGTGGACCGGGGGACACAGATACGCAGTATTTT.

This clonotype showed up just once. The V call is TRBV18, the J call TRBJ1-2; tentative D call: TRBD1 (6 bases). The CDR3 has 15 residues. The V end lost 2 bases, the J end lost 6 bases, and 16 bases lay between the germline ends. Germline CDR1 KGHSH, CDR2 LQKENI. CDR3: CASSPREQGRDGYTF. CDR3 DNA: TGTGCCAGCTCACCAAGGGAACAGGGAAGGGATGGCTACACCTTC.

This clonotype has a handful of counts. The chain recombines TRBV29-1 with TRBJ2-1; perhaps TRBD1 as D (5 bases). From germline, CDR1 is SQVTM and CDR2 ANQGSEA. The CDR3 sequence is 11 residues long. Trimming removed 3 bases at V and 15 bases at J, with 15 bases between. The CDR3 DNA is TGCAGCGTTGACGGACACCAGCTTCGGTTCTTC. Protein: CSVDGHQLRFF.

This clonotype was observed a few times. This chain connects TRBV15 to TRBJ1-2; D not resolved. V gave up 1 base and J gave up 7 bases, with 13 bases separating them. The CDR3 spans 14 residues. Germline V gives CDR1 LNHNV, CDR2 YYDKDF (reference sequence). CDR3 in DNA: TGTGCCACCAGCAGAGGGTTCGAGGGCGGTGGCTACACCTTC. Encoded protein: CATSRGFEGGGYTF.

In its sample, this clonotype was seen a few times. CDR3 nucleotides: TGTGCCAGCAGCGCGGGACCCCGAGGCTCCTACGAGCAGTACTTC. This sequence encodes CASSAGPRGSYEQYF. The chain couples TRBV9 to TRBJ2-7, with D perhaps being TRBD1 or TRBD2 (5 bases each). CDR1 and CDR2 from the germline V gene are SGDLS and YYNGEE. CDR3 length equals 15 residues. With 3 bases removed from V and 0 bases from J, the gap between germline ends came to 13 bases.

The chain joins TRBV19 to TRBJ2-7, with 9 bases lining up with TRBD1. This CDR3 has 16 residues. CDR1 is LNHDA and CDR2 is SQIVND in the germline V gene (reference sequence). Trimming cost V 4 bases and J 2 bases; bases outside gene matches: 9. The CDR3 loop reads CASSSLSGQGPYEQYF. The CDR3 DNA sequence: TGTGCCAGTAGTAGCCTCTCGGGACAGGGCCCCTACGAGCAGTACTTC.